The rows below give T cell receptor beta chains drawn from one sample of a study of T cell responses to AZD1222 COVID-19 vaccine. Some clones are missing from TCRdb's copy, which holds only in-frame ones; the method was immunoSEQ multiplex PCR. Of nearly 110,000 clones in the sample, around 91% were seen once. This material consisted of peripheral blood, taken on day 0 of AZD1222 vaccination. The source of these receptors is an adult in good health. CDR3s include the opening cysteine and the closing phenylalanine or tryptophan. D genes are given only for firm matches. The listing skips clone size in some rows; elsewhere it reads once, few, many or a size class.

d_call j_call v_call clone_size cdr3_aa cdr3_nt
NA TRBJ1-6 TRBV18 NA CASSPLEAGRNSPLHF TGTGCCAGCTCACCTCTCGAGGCAGGCCGGAATTCACCCCTCCACTTT
NA TRBJ2-5 TRBV19 NA CASSIDGLEETQYF TGTGCCAGTAGTATAGACGGACTGGAAGAGACCCAGTACTTC
NA TRBJ2-2 TRBV2 once CASSRKSAGSGAADTGELFF TGTGCCAGCAGTAGGAAGTCGGCGGGTTCGGGGGCCGCCGACACCGGGGAGCTGTTTTTT
NA TRBJ1-6 TRBV12-3/TRBV12-4 NA CASNRGGESPLHF TGTGCCAGCAATAGGGGGGGGGAATCACCCCTCCACTTT
TRBD1 TRBJ1-4 TRBV9 NA CASSAAQGTVGEKLFF TGTGCCAGCAGCGCAGCACAGGGGACGGTAGGCGAAAAACTGTTTTTT
NA TRBJ1-1 TRBV2 NA CASGLGRAEAFF TGTGCCAGCGGGTTGGGCAGGGCTGAAGCTTTCTTT
NA TRBJ1-1 TRBV2 NA CASSWGPRERAFF TGTGCCAGCAGTTGGGGGCCCCGGGAAAGAGCTTTCTTT
NA TRBJ1-6 TRBV19 once CASSSGSGNSPLHF TGTGCCAGTAGTTCGGGCAGCGGCAATTCACCCCTCCACTTT
NA TRBJ1-2 TRBV28 NA CASSDRSGIHYGYTF TGTGCCAGCAGCGACCGATCAGGGATTCACTATGGCTACACCTTC
NA TRBJ2-2 TRBV21-1 NA CASNPSANTGELFF TGTGCCAGCAACCCCTCAGCGAACACCGGGGAGCTGTTTTTT
NA TRBJ2-3 TRBV9 NA CASSPSPGARDTQYF TGTGCCAGCAGCCCGAGCCCAGGGGCCAGAGATACGCAGTATTTT
TRBD1 TRBJ1-1 TRBV15 NA CATSRIPQGDRKALGAFF TGTGCCACCAGCAGAATTCCGCAGGGGGATAGGAAAGCGCTTGGAGCTTTCTTT
NA TRBJ1-2 TRBV3-1/TRBV3-2 NA CASSQEGAGLGSGYTF TGTGCCAGCAGCCAAGAAGGGGCAGGGCTGGGATCCGGCTACACCTTC
NA TRBJ2-5 TRBV9 NA CASSVVGGETQYF TGTGCCAGCAGCGTAGTTGGGGGAGAGACCCAGTACTTC
NA TRBJ2-3 TRBV5-1 NA CASSLGDSRTDTQYF TGCGCCAGCAGCTTGGGGGACTCCCGCACAGATACGCAGTATTTT
NA TRBJ2-1 TRBV15 NA CATSNPIGSSYNEQFF TGTGCCACCAGTAACCCTATCGGGAGCTCCTACAATGAGCAGTTCTTC
NA TRBJ2-1 TRBV4-3 NA CASSQDVRGGPDEQFF TGCGCCAGCAGCCAAGATGTGAGGGGGGGCCCCGATGAGCAGTTCTTC
NA TRBJ2-2 TRBV6-5 NA CASSYSGGELFF TGTGCCAGCAGTTACTCGGGCGGGGAGCTGTTTTTT
TRBD1 TRBJ2-2 TRBV7-2 NA CASSRPGQANTGELFF TGTGCCAGCAGCCGCCCGGGACAGGCTAACACCGGGGAGCTGTTTTTT
NA TRBJ2-5 TRBV12-5 NA CASGLGLRGAQETQYF TGTGCTAGTGGTTTGGGGCTGAGGGGGGCCCAAGAGACCCAGTACTTC
NA TRBJ2-7 TRBV29-1 NA CSVAGYRDTYEQYF TGCAGCGTTGCGGGATACAGGGATACCTACGAGCAGTACTTC
TRBD1 TRBJ1-5 TRBV19 NA CASSKDRGLDQPQHF TGTGCCAGTAGTAAAGACAGGGGGTTGGATCAGCCCCAGCATTTT